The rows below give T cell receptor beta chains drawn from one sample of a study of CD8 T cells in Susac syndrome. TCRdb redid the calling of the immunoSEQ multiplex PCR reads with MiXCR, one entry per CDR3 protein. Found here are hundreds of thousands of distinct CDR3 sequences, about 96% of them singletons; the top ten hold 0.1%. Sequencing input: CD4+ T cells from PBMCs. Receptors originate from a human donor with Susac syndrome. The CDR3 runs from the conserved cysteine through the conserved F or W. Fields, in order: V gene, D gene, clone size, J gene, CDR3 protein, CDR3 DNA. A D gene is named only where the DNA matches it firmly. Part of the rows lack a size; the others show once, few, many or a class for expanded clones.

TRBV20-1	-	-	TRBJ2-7	CSARDNKKVYEQYF	TGCAGTGCTAGAGACAATAAAAAGGTCTACGAGCAGTACTTC
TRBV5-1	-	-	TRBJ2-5	CASSFGGAQETQYF	TGCGCCAGCAGCTTTGGGGGGGCTCAAGAGACCCAGTACTTC
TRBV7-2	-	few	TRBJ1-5	CASSWTGNQPQHF	TGTGCCAGCAGCTGGACGGGTAATCAGCCCCAGCATTTT
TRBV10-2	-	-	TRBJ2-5	CASSLKDGQETQYF	TGCGCCAGCAGTCTGAAGGACGGACAAGAGACCCAGTACTTC
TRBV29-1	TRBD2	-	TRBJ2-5	CSGGGLAGSGETQYF	TGCAGCGGGGGGGGTCTAGCGGGAAGTGGCGAGACCCAGTACTTC
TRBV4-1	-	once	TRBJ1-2	CASSQPTRARTTYGYTF	TGCGCCAGCAGCCAACCAACACGGGCCCGTACAACCTATGGCTACACCTTC
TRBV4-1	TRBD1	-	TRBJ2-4	CASSQGPGTGLLAKNIQYF	TGCGCCAGCAGCCAAGGACCCGGGACAGGGTTACTAGCCAAAAACATTCAGTACTTC
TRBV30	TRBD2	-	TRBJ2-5	CAWRTSGRNTQYF	TGTGCCTGGAGAACTAGCGGGAGGAATACCCAGTACTTC
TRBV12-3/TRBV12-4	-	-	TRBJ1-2	CASSRGPDYGYTF	TGTGCCAGCAGTCGAGGACCGGACTATGGCTACACCTTC
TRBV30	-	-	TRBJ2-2	CAWSPLQESGELFF	TGTGCCTGGAGTCCCCTCCAAGAGTCCGGGGAGCTGTTTTTT
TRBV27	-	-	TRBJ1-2	CASSLKRQVGAPRGYTF	TGTGCCAGCAGTTTAAAGCGTCAGGTTGGGGCTCCTCGTGGCTACACCTTC
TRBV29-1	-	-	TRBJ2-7	CSVRGTLEAYEQYF	TGCAGCGTCCGCGGGACTCTCGAAGCCTACGAGCAGTACTTC
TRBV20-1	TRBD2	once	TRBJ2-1	CSARGGRLAGVDEQFF	TGCAGTGCTAGAGGAGGGAGACTAGCGGGAGTTGATGAGCAGTTCTTC
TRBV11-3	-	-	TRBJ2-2	CASSLRAGNTGELFF	TGTGCCAGCAGCTTAAGGGCGGGGAACACCGGGGAGCTGTTTTTT
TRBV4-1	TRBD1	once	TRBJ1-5	CASSHPGQGKGQPQHF	TGCGCCAGCAGCCACCCGGGACAGGGGAAGGGTCAGCCCCAGCATTTT
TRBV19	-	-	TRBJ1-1	CASSGQRGQAFF	TGTGCCAGTTCTGGACAGAGAGGCCAAGCTTTCTTT
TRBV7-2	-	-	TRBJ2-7	CASSLASIVATNYEQYF	TGTGCCAGCAGCTTAGCCTCGATCGTAGCGACAAACTACGAGCAGTACTTC
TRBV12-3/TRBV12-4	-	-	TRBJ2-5	CASSFGGTETQYF	TGTGCCAGCAGTTTCGGGGGAACAGAGACCCAGTACTTC
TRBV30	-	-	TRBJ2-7	CAWDRGLAGEQYF	TGTGCCTGGGATCGGGGACTGGCGGGGGAGCAGTACTTC
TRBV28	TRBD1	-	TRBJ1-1	CASSLPKGASTEAFF	TGTGCCAGCAGTTTACCTAAGGGGGCTAGCACTGAAGCTTTCTTT
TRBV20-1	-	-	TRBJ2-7	CSANDLPSAYEQYF	TGCAGTGCTAACGATCTACCCAGTGCCTACGAGCAGTACTTC
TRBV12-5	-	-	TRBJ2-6	CASGFATGPGSVGNVLTF	TGTGCTAGTGGTTTCGCGACAGGTCCTGGCTCTGTCGGCAACGTCCTGACTTTC
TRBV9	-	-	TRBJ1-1	CASNFKGLAEAFF	TGTGCCAGCAACTTCAAAGGCTTAGCTGAAGCTTTCTTT
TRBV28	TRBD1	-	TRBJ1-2	CASSPSTGGGNGYTF	TGTGCCAGCAGTCCCTCAACAGGGGGAGGAAATGGCTACACCTTC
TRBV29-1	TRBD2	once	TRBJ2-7	CSVVPRTSGVTYEQYF	TGCAGCGTTGTCCCTAGGACTAGCGGAGTTACCTACGAGCAGTACTTC
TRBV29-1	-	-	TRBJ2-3	CSVRSVHTQYF	TGCAGCGTCCGGTCCGTTCATACGCAGTATTTT
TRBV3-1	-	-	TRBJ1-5	CASSQRGVQPQHF	TGTGCCAGCAGCCAAAGGGGGGTTCAGCCCCAGCATTTT
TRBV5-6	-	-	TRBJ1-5	CASSLRTSYQPQHF	TGTGCCAGCAGCCTGAGAACCTCGTATCAGCCCCAGCATTTT
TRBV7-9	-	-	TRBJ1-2	CASSFRIQGIYGYTF	TGTGCCAGCAGCTTCCGCATACAGGGAATTTATGGCTACACCTTC
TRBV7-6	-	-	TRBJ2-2	CASSRGQNTGELFF	TGTGCCAGCAGCCGGGGACAGAACACCGGGGAGCTGTTTTTT
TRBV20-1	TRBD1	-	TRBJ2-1	CSPKKQGKTKYEQFF	TGCAGTCCAAAAAAACAGGGGAAGACGAAGTATGAGCAGTTCTTC
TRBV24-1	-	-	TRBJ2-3	CATSDPGPRADTQYF	TGTGCCACCAGTGACCCGGGACCCCGAGCGGATACGCAGTATTTT
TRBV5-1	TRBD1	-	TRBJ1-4	CASSLIQTGSNEKLFF	TGCGCCAGCAGCCTGATCCAGACAGGGTCTAATGAAAAACTGTTTTTT
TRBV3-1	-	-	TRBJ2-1	CASSQGLRDRYNEQFF	TGTGCCAGCAGCCAAGGGTTAAGGGACCGCTACAATGAGCAGTTCTTC
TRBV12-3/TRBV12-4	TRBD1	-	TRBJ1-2	CASSRDRGRGYTF	TGTGCCAGCAGCCGGGACAGGGGTCGCGGCTACACCTTC
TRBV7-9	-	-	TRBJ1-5	CASSLVGGDVGNQPQHF	TGTGCCAGCAGCTTAGTTGGAGGGGATGTGGGCAATCAGCCCCAGCATTTT
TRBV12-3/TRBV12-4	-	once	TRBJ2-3	CASSLRLGGRTDTQYF	TGTGCCAGCAGTCTCCGCCTTGGCGGCCGAACGGATACGCAGTATTTT
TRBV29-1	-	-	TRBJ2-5	CSSAGEETQYF	TGCAGCTCGGCTGGAGAGGAGACCCAGTACTTC
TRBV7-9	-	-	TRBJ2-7	CASSLAARSSGNEQYF	TGTGCCAGCAGCTTAGCCGCGCGGTCTTCAGGGAACGAGCAGTACTTC
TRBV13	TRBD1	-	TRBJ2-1	CASSKDRGRGNEQFF	TGTGCCAGCAGCAAGGACAGGGGGCGCGGCAATGAGCAGTTCTTC
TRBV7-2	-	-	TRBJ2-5	CASRLEETQYF	TGTGCCAGCAGACTCGAAGAGACCCAGTACTTC
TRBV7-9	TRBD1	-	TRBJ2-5	CASSSRTGKETQYF	TGTGCCAGCAGCTCCCGGACAGGAAAAGAGACCCAGTACTTC
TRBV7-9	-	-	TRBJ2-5	CASSLDPPQETQYF	TGTGCCAGCAGCTTAGATCCCCCCCAAGAGACCCAGTACTTC
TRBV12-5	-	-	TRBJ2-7	CASGLVVRRGDEQYF	TGTGCTAGTGGTTTGGTGGTGCGTAGGGGCGACGAGCAGTACTTC
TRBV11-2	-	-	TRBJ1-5	CASSLDRGLNQPQHF	TGTGCCAGCAGCTTAGACAGGGGCCTCAATCAGCCCCAGCATTTT